Shown below are 23 T cell receptor beta chains from a single sample sequenced in a study of blood T cell repertoires in COVID-19. TCRdb's copy holds only in-frame clones and misses some; the assay was immunoSEQ multiplex PCR. The sample consists of under 400,000 clones, about 92% of them appearing once. The source material was peripheral blood. These TCRs come from an older woman with COVID-19, enrolled during active disease.

The chain recombines TRBV10-3 with TRBJ2-5; 8 bases line up with TRBD2. Per the germline V gene, CDR1 is ENHRY and CDR2 is SYGVKD. The ends lost 6 bases at V and 0 bases at J; junction bases unmatched: 3. The CDR3 is made up of 14 amino acids. The CDR3 loop reads CAIRAGGNQETQYF. CDR3 DNA sequence: TGTGCCATCAGGGCGGGGGGTAACCAAGAGACCCAGTACTTC.

DNA for the CDR3: TGTGCCAGCAACCTCAGGGTCCAGAACACTGAAGCTTTCTTT. Protein sequence: CASNLRVQNTEAFF. This rearrangement joins TRBV3-1 (or the pseudogene TRBV3-2) to TRBJ1-1, with D tentatively TRBD1 (5 bases). V shed 7 bases and J shed 1 base, with 13 bases lying between them. This CDR3 is 14 amino acids long. The V gene's germline CDR1 is LGHDT and CDR2 YNNKEL (reference sequence).

The V and J genes are TRBV7-3 and TRBJ2-2; TRBD1 matches at 8 bases. The CDR3 is 16 residues long. Per germline, CDR1 SGHTA and CDR2 FQGTGA. The V gene end was trimmed by 2 bases and the J gene end by 4 bases; junction bases not matched to a gene: 6. The CDR3 DNA is TGTGCCAGCAGCTTAGAGGCAGGGGGCGTCACCGGGGAGCTGTTTTTT. Its translation is CASSLEAGGVTGELFF.

The sample holds one count of this clone. CDR3 nucleotides: TGCGCCAGCAGCTTGGGCGGGGGGCCGGATACGCAGTATTTT. Amino acids: CASSLGGGPDTQYF. This chain joins TRBV5-1 and TRBJ2-3, with 8 bases that match TRBD2. This CDR3 comprises 14 residues. Per the germline V gene, CDR1 is SGHRS and CDR2 is YFSETQ. Trimming took 0 bases from V and 6 from J; bases not matched to a gene: 3.

The chain uses TRBV5-5 and TRBJ2-3; TRBD1 matches 8 bases. The CDR3 sequence is 16 residues long. The germline V gene encodes CDR1 SGHKS and CDR2 YYEKEE (reference sequence). V shed 1 base, J shed 0 bases, and the junction held 4 bases outside the gene matches. This CDR3 is CASSLQGAGSTDTQYF. CDR3 nucleotide sequence: TGTGCCAGCAGCTTGCAGGGGGCTGGGAGCACAGATACGCAGTATTTT.

This rearrangement joins TRBV4-2 to TRBJ2-1; 9 bases align to TRBD1. The CDR3 covers 16 residues. Germline values: CDR1 LGHNA, CDR2 YNFKEQ. Germline trimming cut 1 base from V and 10 bases from J; bases unmatched to any gene: 11. CDR3 residues: CASSQAGTGPLGEQFF. Here the CDR3 DNA reads TGTGCCAGCAGCCAAGCCGGGACAGGGCCCTTGGGGGAGCAGTTCTTC.

The chain recombines TRBV3-1 (or the pseudogene TRBV3-2) with TRBJ2-1, with 9 bases aligning to TRBD2. This CDR3 is built from 15 residues. J lost 4 bases, V lost 1 base, and 2 bases had no gene match. Germline lookup yields CDR1 LGHDT and CDR2 YNNKEL (reference sequence). The CDR3 region is CASSQVSGGYNEQFF. For the CDR3, the DNA is TGTGCCAGCAGCCAAGTGAGCGGGGGGTACAATGAGCAGTTCTTC.

The rearrangement links TRBV7-2 to TRBJ2-5; a possible D gene is TRBD2 (7 bases). V lost 3 bases to trimming and J lost 4 bases, with 12 bases between them. This CDR3 contains 14 residues. CDR1 is SGHTA and CDR2 is FQGNSA in the germline V gene. The CDR3 reads CASSLGRGGETQYF. CDR3 bases: TGTGCCAGCAGCTTGGGGAGGGGGGGAGAGACCCAGTACTTC.

The genes are TRBV30 and TRBJ1-4, with TRBD1 as a possible D gene (6 bases). Deletions cut 4 bases from V and 5 bases from J, with 14 bases between. There are 14 residues in the CDR3. In germline, CDR1 is GTSNPN, CDR2 SVGIG (reference sequence). CDR3 protein: CAWTGGQLNEKLFF. The CDR3 DNA follows: TGTGCCTGGACCGGAGGACAGTTGAATGAAAAACTGTTTTTT.

This clone has just a few counts. The J gene is TRBJ1-1, the V gene TRBV9; 12 bases fit TRBD1. CDR1 is SGDLS and CDR2 is YYNGEE in the germline V gene. After removal of 4 bases from V and 4 bases from J, the junction contained 11 bases not matched to a gene. The CDR3 is 17 residues long. Here the CDR3 reads CASSLGQGAKGTTEAFF. DNA of the CDR3: TGTGCCAGCAGCTTGGGACAGGGGGCTAAAGGGACCACTGAAGCTTTCTTT.

The rearrangement joins TRBV27 to TRBJ2-5; 14 bases map to TRBD2. Trimming took 4 bases from V and 4 from J; bases not matched to a gene: 5. The CDR3 loop spans 16 amino acids. In germline, CDR1 is MNHEY, CDR2 SMNVEV (reference sequence). CDR3 protein: CASSSGLAGGSETQYF. The CDR3 DNA is TGTGCCAGCAGTTCAGGACTAGCGGGGGGATCAGAGACCCAGTACTTC.

The chain employs TRBV4-2 and TRBJ2-3, with D maybe TRBD2 (7 bases). V was cut by 4 bases and J by 1 base, with 21 bases left in between. This CDR3 comprises 18 residues. Germline values: CDR1 LGHNA, CDR2 YNFKEQ. CDR3 sequence (DNA): TGTGCCAGCAGCCCCCTGGGAGGGGGAGCGCCAGGCACAGATACGCAGTATTTT. It specifies CASSPLGGGAPGTDTQYF.

This clone appeared a few times. This rearrangement joins TRBV27 to TRBJ1-6; 8 nucleotides agree with TRBD1. The CDR3 has 12 residues. J was trimmed by 12 bases and V by 2 bases; bases with no gene match: 0. The germline V gene has CDR1 MNHEY and CDR2 SMNVEV (reference sequence). The CDR3 DNA reads as TGTGCCAGCAGTTTAACAGGGGGACCCCTCCACTTT. This gives the protein CASSLTGGPLHF.

The chain employs TRBV28 and TRBJ1-2; D gene uncertain. There are 12 residues in the CDR3. V was cut by 4 bases and J by 4 bases, with 7 bases left in between. Germline-derived CDR1 and CDR2 are MDHEN and SYDVKM. The CDR3 loop reads CASSSIGYGYTF. The CDR3 nucleotides are TGTGCCAGCAGTTCGATCGGCTATGGCTACACCTTC.

This chain joins TRBV5-1 and TRBJ2-5; no definite D call. Germline V gene lookup returns CDR1 SGHRS and CDR2 YFSETQ. CDR3 length: 14 residues. V was trimmed by 1 base and J by 5 bases, leaving 12 bases between them. CDR3 region: CASSLSMGRETQYF. CDR3 DNA: TGCGCCAGCAGCTTGTCGATGGGCCGGGAGACCCAGTACTTC.

The chain employs TRBV2 and TRBJ1-1; a possible D gene is TRBD1 (5 bases). CDR1 SNHLY and CDR2 FYNNEI come from the germline V gene. V lost 3 bases, J lost 0 bases, and 8 bases lay in between. This CDR3 is 14 amino acids long. CDR3 nucleotide sequence: TGTGCCAGCAGTGACAGGGCGCTGAACACTGAAGCTTTCTTT. It encodes CASSDRALNTEAFF.

V and J are TRBV6-5 and TRBJ1-3; TRBD1 might be the D (5 bases). Per germline, CDR1 MNHEY and CDR2 SVGAGI. Trimming stripped 6 bases from V and 0 bases from J, with 12 bases between. This CDR3 is built from 15 residues. The CDR3 coding sequence is TGTGCCAGCAGCGTTACAGGAATCTCTGGAAACACCATATATTTT. It yields the protein CASSVTGISGNTIYF.

This chain connects TRBV3-1 (or the pseudogene TRBV3-2) to TRBJ1-1; possible D gene TRBD1, 6 bases. V gave up 3 bases and J gave up 6 bases, with 17 bases separating them. Germline loops: CDR1 LGHDT, CDR2 YNNKEL (reference sequence). There are 15 residues in the CDR3. CDR3 amino acids: CASSQLQGFIAEAFF. CDR3 DNA sequence: TGTGCCAGCAGCCAGTTACAGGGTTTTATCGCTGAAGCTTTCTTT.

The chain has TRBV5-6 and TRBJ1-2; D is unresolved. Germline assignment: CDR1 SGHDT and CDR2 YYEEEE. This CDR3 contains 14 residues. Trimming stripped 0 bases from V and 7 bases from J, with 13 bases between. CDR3 residues: CASSLVPLGAGYTF. DNA of the CDR3: TGTGCCAGCAGCTTGGTACCTCTTGGAGCTGGCTACACCTTC.

The V and J genes are TRBV7-3 and TRBJ1-1; D is undetermined. Trimming cost V 0 bases and J 5 bases, with 10 bases left between them. Germline V gene data show CDR1 as SGHTA and CDR2 as FQGTGA. The CDR3 totals 14 residues. The CDR3, as DNA: TGTGCCAGCAGCTTAACACGGAGGGTGACTGAAGCTTTCTTT. Its protein is CASSLTRRVTEAFF. Using reference TRBV7-3 and TRBJ1-1 for the parts outside the CDR3, the full variable domain is GAGVSQTPSNKVTEKGKYVELRCDPISGHTALYWYRQSLGQGPEFLIYFQGTGAADDSGLPNDRFFAVRPEGSVSTLKIQRTERGDSAVYLCASSLTRRVTEAFFGQGTRLTVV.

The chain links TRBV7-2 to TRBJ1-3, with D possibly being TRBD1 (5 bases). The CDR3 consists of 14 residues. V lost 4 bases, J lost 0 bases, and 7 bases lay in between. Germline CDR1 and CDR2: SGHTA and FQGNSA. The CDR3 coding sequence is TGTGCCAGCAGCTCCGGGGGCTCTGGAAACACCATATATTTT. It yields the protein CASSSGGSGNTIYF.

This clone has only a few counts. The chain combines TRBV28 with TRBJ2-7; TRBD2 matches at 9 bases. The J segment lost 2 bases and the V segment lost 10 bases, leaving 6 bases of the junction unmatched. CDR1 and CDR2 (germline): MDHEN, SYDVKM. The CDR3 contains 13 residues. CDR3 DNA sequence: TGTGCCACCAGCGGGGGGATTCCCTACGAGCAGTACTTC. Amino acid sequence: CATSGGIPYEQYF.

The rearrangement uses TRBV13 and TRBJ2-1, with 10 bases that match TRBD1. Germline loops: CDR1 PRHDT, CDR2 FYEKMQ (reference sequence). V shed 5 bases, J shed 8 bases, and the junction held 9 bases outside the gene matches. This CDR3 region has 15 residues. The CDR3 nucleotides read TGTGCCAGCAGCGACCCGGGACAGGGGCGGCATGAGCAGTTCTTC. Translation: CASSDPGQGRHEQFF.